These 6 T cell receptor beta chains originate from one sample sequenced in a study of cytomegalovirus exposure and HLA in healthy donors. PCR was performed using 60 Vbeta and 13 Jbeta primers. The method was immunoSEQ multiplex PCR; TCRdb's version includes in-frame clones alone and lacks a portion of them. The sample contains some 200,000 clones, roughly 80% of which appear only once. Sequencing input: PBMCs. The receptor set was obtained from a girl aged 2-10 years in good health and CMV-seronegative.

The chain is built from TRBV5-1 and TRBJ2-7, with D tentatively TRBD1 (5 bases). V was trimmed by 3 bases and J by 2 bases, leaving 21 bases between them. The CDR3 loop spans 17 amino acids. Germline values: CDR1 SGHRS, CDR2 YFSETQ. CDR3 in DNA: TGCGCCAGCAGCTATCTACCCGGACACAGCCCGCCCTACGAGCAGTACTTC. This codes for CASSYLPGHSPPYEQYF.

This chain links TRBV18 with TRBJ2-3; 9 bases line up with TRBD2. V was clipped by 3 bases and J by 3 bases; unmatched bases: 7. CDR1 and CDR2 (germline): KGHSH, LQKENI. The CDR3 spans 16 residues. CDR3: CASSPAAGGQTDTQYF. The CDR3, as DNA: TGTGCCAGCTCACCTGCGGCGGGGGGGCAAACAGATACGCAGTATTTT.

The V gene is TRBV12-5, the J gene TRBJ1-5; D is undetermined. Germline CDR1 LGHNT, CDR2 FRNRAP. Between the trimmed V and J ends, which lost 7 bases and 1 base, there was a span of 11 bases. CDR3 size: 14 residues. CDR3 region: CASAGGVSNQPQHF. The DNA of the CDR3 is TGTGCTAGTGCCGGCGGGGTAAGCAATCAGCCCCAGCATTTT.

This chain links TRBV9 with TRBJ2-5; the D gene is possibly TRBD2 (6 bases). This CDR3 spans 14 amino acids. Germline values: CDR1 SGDLS, CDR2 YYNGEE. The V gene lost 3 bases and the J gene lost 5 bases, with 14 bases spanning the gap. The CDR3 bases are TGTGCCAGCAGCGCGCCCGGGAGCGTTGAGACCCAGTACTTC. Its translation is CASSAPGSVETQYF. The full variable domain, its missing parts supplied by reference TRBV9 and TRBJ2-5, is DSGVTQTPKHLITATGQRVTLRCSPRSGDLSVYWYQQSLDQGLQFLIQYYNGEERAKGNILERFSAQQFPDLHSELNLSSLELGDSALYFCASSAPGSVETQYFGPGTRLLVL.

The genes are TRBV25-1 and TRBJ2-1; D unresolved. Trimming shortened V by 8 bases and J by 8 bases, and 7 bases separated the two germline ends. Per germline, CDR1 MGHDK and CDR2 SYGVNS. The CDR3 has 10 amino acids. The CDR3 sequence: CASSPDEQFF. The CDR3 nucleotides are TGTGCCAGCTCGCCGGATGAGCAGTTCTTC.

This chain connects TRBV2 to TRBJ1-1, with D possibly matching TRBD1 (5 bases). There are 13 residues in the CDR3. V dropped 6 bases and J dropped 2 bases, with 10 bases sitting between them. Germline V CDR1 and CDR2: SNHLY, FYNNEI. The CDR3: CASRTDINTEAFF. The CDR3 DNA is TGTGCCAGCAGGACAGACATAAACACTGAAGCTTTCTTT.